Listed here are 30 T cell receptor beta chains from one sample, sequenced in a study of molecular identifiers for immune sequencing clone quantification (dated by TCRdb to 2017 to 2018). Receptors were amplified or captured by PCR. Instrument on record: Illumina MiSeq. The public sequencing data were trimmed at Q25 with fastp and processed into clonotypes with MiXCR by TCRdb, which kept only in-frame beta chains. Duplicate CDR3 protein sequences are folded into a single record with the most common DNA and genes. The sample includes almost 20,000 distinct CDR3 sequences, with roughly 20% observed a single time. The top ten clones comprise approximately 6.8% of the sample. The specimen was naive CD8+ T cells from blood, with Jurkat cell RNA spiked in. The sample's cell subset or site label is to be understood as: FACS-sorted CD8+CD4-CCR7+CD45RA+ naive T cells. The source of these receptors is a human donor in good health. Some libraries in this study had Jurkat cell RNA spiked in.

The table lists this clonotype with many counts. This sequence joins TRBV5-1 and TRBJ2-7; 13 bases align to TRBD2. Germline CDR1 and CDR2: SGHRS and YFSETQ. The trim removed 0 bases at V and 6 bases at J, leaving 9 bases unmatched. The CDR3 is 17 amino acids. The DNA of the CDR3 is TGCGCCAGCAGCTTGGAGTCTCTGGGACTAGCGGGATTCGAGCAGTACTTC. It translates to CASSLESLGLAGFEQYF.

Ten or more counts support this clonotype. The chain uses TRBV20-1 and TRBJ1-1; 8 bases are a match to TRBD1. The V and J ends lost 1 base and 1 base, in that order; junction bases with no gene match: 2. The CDR3 spans 14 residues. CDR1 DFQATT and CDR2 SNEGSKA come from the germline V gene (reference sequence). In nucleotides, the CDR3 is TGCAGTGCTAGAGGGACAGGGAAGAACACTGAAGCTTTCTTT. The encoded protein is CSARGTGKNTEAFF.

This clonotype has ten or more counts. The genes are TRBV9 and TRBJ2-7, with D tentatively TRBD2 (5 bases). This CDR3 has 15 residues. The V gene's germline CDR1 is SGDLS and CDR2 YYNGEE. Trimming removed 3 bases at V and 1 base at J, with 14 bases between. Written as DNA, the CDR3 is TGTGCCAGCAGCGCCGGACTTCTGACTTCCTACGAGCAGTACTTC. Translation gives CASSAGLLTSYEQYF. The whole variable domain, remainder taken from reference TRBV9 and TRBJ2-7, is DSGVTQTPKHLITATGQRVTLRCSPRSGDLSVYWYQQSLDQGLQFLIQYYNGEERAKGNILERFSAQQFPDLHSELNLSSLELGDSALYFCASSAGLLTSYEQYFGPGTRLTVT.

The table lists this clonotype with many counts. The chain links TRBV14 to TRBJ2-1; 14 nucleotides line up with TRBD2. The germline CDR1 and CDR2 sequences are SGHDN and FVKESK. CDR3 size: 15 residues. Trimming removed 0 bases from V and 10 bases from J; junction bases left unmatched: 2. Here the CDR3 DNA reads TGTGCCAGCAGCCAAGAGACTAGCGGGAGGGCCGAGCAGTTCTTC. This gives the protein CASSQETSGRAEQFF.

The chain uses TRBV4-1 and TRBJ2-1; D possibly matches TRBD1 or TRBD2 (5 bases each). The CDR3 totals 16 residues. V lost 2 bases to trimming and J lost 2 bases, with 13 bases between them. From germline, CDR1 is MGHRA and CDR2 YSYEKL. The CDR3 DNA sequence: TGCGCCAGCAGCCAACTGCTGGGGGAAACCTACAATGAGCAGTTCTTC. Its protein product is CASSQLLGETYNEQFF.

The chain joins TRBV4-1 to TRBJ2-2, with TRBD1 matching 7 bases. The CDR3 is made up of 15 amino acids. J lost 5 bases, V lost 3 bases, and 6 bases had no gene match. Looked up from germline, CDR1 is MGHRA and CDR2 is YSYEKL. CDR3 region: CASSQRETGTGELFF. Written as DNA, the CDR3 is TGCGCCAGCAGCCAGCGAGAGACAGGGACCGGGGAGCTGTTTTTT.

This clonotype showed up just a few times. The chain joins TRBV5-6 to TRBJ2-7, with D perhaps TRBD1 (5 bases). Trimming stripped 4 bases from V and 0 bases from J, with 26 bases between. Germline CDR1 and CDR2: SGHDT and YYEEEE. The CDR3 contains 19 residues. The CDR3 spells CASSLTGISPMGFSYEQYF. CDR3 sequence (DNA): TGTGCCAGCAGCCTTACAGGAATCAGTCCTATGGGCTTCTCCTACGAGCAGTACTTC.

This clonotype is medium-sized (0.01 to 0.1%) by share. The rearrangement joins TRBV28 to TRBJ2-3, with D unresolved. V was pared by 2 bases and J by 1 base, with 16 bases between. The CDR3 extends over 17 amino acids. Germline values: CDR1 MDHEN, CDR2 SYDVKM. The CDR3 DNA reads TGTGCCAGCAGTTTAGACACTACCCGGACCCGCACAGATACGCAGTATTTT. Its protein product is CASSLDTTRTRTDTQYF.

This clonotype was found many times. The V call is TRBV7-9, the J call TRBJ2-7; 9 positions match TRBD1. V lost 4 bases to trimming and J lost 5 bases; unmatched junction nucleotides: 6. The CDR3 covers 14 residues. Per germline, CDR1 SEHNR and CDR2 FQNEAQ (reference sequence). In DNA form, the CDR3 reads TGTGCCAGCAGCTCTCGGACAGGGGTTCACGAGCAGTACTTC. This sequence encodes CASSSRTGVHEQYF.

This clonotype was observed many times. The chain recombines TRBV7-9 with TRBJ2-7, with 7 positions matching TRBD2. The J segment lost 4 bases and the V segment lost 6 bases, leaving 9 bases of the junction unmatched. The CDR3 totals 14 residues. Per germline, CDR1 SEHNR and CDR2 FQNEAQ (reference sequence). The CDR3 protein is CASSSAGRDYEQYF. CDR3 coding DNA: TGTGCCAGCAGTTCAGCGGGGAGGGATTACGAGCAGTACTTC.

The chain uses TRBV19 and TRBJ1-2; D not certain. Per germline, CDR1 LNHDA and CDR2 SQIVND (reference sequence). The V end was cut by 3 bases, the J end by 4 bases, with 12 bases between. The CDR3 contains 14 residues. The CDR3, as DNA: TGTGCCAGTAGTATCGGCACGTCGATCTATGGCTACACCTTC. This encodes CASSIGTSIYGYTF.

This clonotype is categorized as medium-sized. The gene calls are TRBV4-3 and TRBJ2-3; a weak D match, TRBD2 (5 bases). The germline gives CDR1 LGHNA, CDR2 YSLEER. The CDR3 extends over 15 amino acids. The V end was cut by 0 bases, the J end by 2 bases, with 9 bases between. CDR3 residues: CASSQDEGYTDTQYF. CDR3 nucleotide sequence: TGCGCCAGCAGCCAAGATGAGGGCTACACAGATACGCAGTATTTT.

Note on this clonotype: A clone one base away is much larger, so this may be a read error. V usage is TRBV27 and J usage is TRBJ2-5, with 13 bases matching TRBD2. The germline CDR1 and CDR2 sequences are MNHEY and SMNVEV (reference sequence). The CDR3 runs to 16 residues. In nucleotides, the CDR3 is TGTGCCTGCAGGCGGTTACTAGCGGGAGGGCGAGAGACCCAGTACTTC. Its translation: CACRRLLAGGRETQYF.

This clonotype has a handful of counts. The chain uses TRBV12-3 or TRBV12-4 and TRBJ2-2; no clear D. This CDR3 spans 13 amino acids. With 3 bases removed from V and 8 bases from J, the gap between germline ends came to 10 bases. This CDR3 reads CASSFGPPGELFF. The DNA for the CDR3 is TGTGCCAGCAGTTTCGGGCCCCCGGGGGAGCTGTTTTTT.

The gene calls are TRBV6-2 or TRBV6-3 and TRBJ1-5, with TRBD1 matching 7 bases. With V trimmed by 2 bases and J by 9 bases, 22 bases remained unmatched. Germline lookup yields CDR1 MNHEY and CDR2 SVGEGT. The CDR3 runs 19 residues. CDR3 coding DNA: TGTGCCAGCAGTTACCCTCCTTACAGGGGCTTAAATACCAAGGGGCCCCAGCATTTT. Translating gives CASSYPPYRGLNTKGPQHF.

This clonotype was counted many times. This sequence joins TRBV18 and TRBJ2-4; D not certain. The CDR3 extends over 16 amino acids. V lost 0 bases, J lost 0 bases, and 9 bases lay in between. Per the germline V gene, CDR1 is KGHSH and CDR2 is LQKENI. The CDR3 nucleotides are TGTGCCAGCTCACCACCTAGAATTATAGCCAAAAACATTCAGTACTTC. Translation gives CASSPPRIIAKNIQYF.

The gene calls are TRBV28 and TRBJ2-1; maybe TRBD1 (5 bases). Between the trimmed V and J ends, which lost 2 bases and 2 bases, there was a span of 13 bases. From germline, CDR1 is MDHEN and CDR2 SYDVKM. CDR3 length: 16 amino acids. The CDR3 DNA follows: TGTGCCAGCAGTTTAAGTCCAGCAGGGCCCTACAATGAGCAGTTCTTC. Translation: CASSLSPAGPYNEQFF. Supplemented by reference TRBV28 and TRBJ2-1, the full variable domain reads DVKVTQSSRYLVKRTGEKVFLECVQDMDHENMFWYRQDPGLGLRLIYFSYDVKMKEKGDIPEGYSVSREKKERFSLILESASTNQTSMYLCASSLSPAGPYNEQFFGPGTRLTVL.

Judged by abundance, this clonotype is medium-sized. The V and J genes are TRBV7-9 and TRBJ2-7; 8 positions match TRBD1. The ends lost 6 bases at V and 4 bases at J; junction bases unmatched: 8. This CDR3 has 14 amino acids. Germline V gives CDR1 SEHNR, CDR2 FQNEAQ (reference sequence). The CDR3, as DNA: TGTGCCAGCAGTAGGGACAGGTCGGGGTACGAGCAGTACTTC. It encodes CASSRDRSGYEQYF.

About this clonotype: It may be a read error: a sequence one base away is much more abundant. The gene calls are TRBV28 and TRBJ2-3; the D call may be TRBD1 or TRBD2 (5 bases each). The germline gives CDR1 MDHEN, CDR2 SYDVKM. Trimming took 8 bases from V and 5 from J, leaving 17 bases between them. This CDR3 has 14 residues. CDR3 residues: CASRPRRGEDTQYF. CDR3 coding DNA: TGTGCCAGCCGACCGCGGCGAGGGGAAGATACGCAGTATTTT.

This clonotype was counted between two and nine times. The genes are TRBV28 and TRBJ1-2; the D is unclear. This CDR3 contains 12 residues. The V and J ends lost 4 bases and 7 bases respectively, with 10 bases between them. Germline CDR1 and CDR2: MDHEN and SYDVKM. The CDR3 coding sequence is TGTGCCAGCAGTTACGGGTACACTGGCTACACCTTC. This codes for CASSYGYTGYTF.

Remarks on this clonotype: A read error is possible here, since a much larger clone lies one base away. V and J are TRBV9 and TRBJ2-1, with 9 nucleotides matching TRBD2. This CDR3 region has 19 residues. Per the germline V gene, CDR1 is SGDLS and CDR2 is YYNGEE. CDR3 amino acids: CASSVASSGRTSSYNEQLF. The CDR3 region has the DNA TGTGCCAGCAGCGTAGCTTCCAGCGGGAGGACCTCCTCCTACAATGAGCAGCTCTTC.

By share of the sample, this clonotype is medium-sized. The V call is TRBV7-2, the J call TRBJ2-7; 9 bases align to TRBD2. This CDR3 spans 17 amino acids. The junction had 8 bases not matched to a gene; V was cut back by 2 bases and J by 0 bases. CDR1 is SGHTA and CDR2 is FQGNSA in the germline V gene. DNA of the CDR3: TGTGCCAGCAGCTTATCCAGCGGGAGGATTAGCTCCTACGAGCAGTACTTC. Protein sequence: CASSLSSGRISSYEQYF.

This clonotype has a handful of counts. The J gene is TRBJ2-4, the V gene TRBV29-1; no clear D. With 1 base removed from V and 0 bases from J, the gap between germline ends came to 10 bases. Germline-derived CDR1 and CDR2 are SQVTM and ANQGSEA. This CDR3 is 15 amino acids long. The CDR3 bases are TGCAGCGTTGAAGTCCCACAGATAGCCAAAAACATTCAGTACTTC. The encoded protein is CSVEVPQIAKNIQYF.

The table lists this clonotype with many counts. V and J are TRBV14 and TRBJ2-1, with D maybe TRBD1 (5 bases). Trimming cost V 0 bases and J 6 bases, with 15 bases left between them. CDR3 length: 16 amino acids. Germline assignment: CDR1 SGHDN and CDR2 FVKESK. CDR3 protein: CASSQEQDATGNEQFF. CDR3 sequence (DNA): TGTGCCAGCAGCCAAGAACAGGACGCTACGGGCAATGAGCAGTTCTTC.

This clonotype was seen at least ten times. J is TRBJ2-6 and V is TRBV6-5; TRBD1 aligns across 12 bases. This CDR3 is built from 20 residues. Germline V gives CDR1 MNHEY, CDR2 SVGAGI. Germline trimming cut 1 base from V and 4 bases from J; bases unmatched to any gene: 11. CDR3 coding DNA: TGTGCCAGCAGTTACTACCTCCCGGGACAGGGGGCTTGGGGGGCCAACGTCCTGACTTTC. It codes for CASSYYLPGQGAWGANVLTF.

As for this clonotype: The missing conserved phenylalanine or tryptophan at the end of this CDR3 makes a read error likely. The V gene is TRBV27, the J gene TRBJ2-7; 8 bases are shared with TRBD2. This CDR3 has 15 amino acids. Germline V gene sequence: CDR1 MNHEY, CDR2 SMNVEV (reference sequence). Unmatched junction bases numbered 7, after V lost 2 bases and J lost 4 bases. Written as DNA, the CDR3 is TGTGCCAGCAGTTTAGGGACTAGTGGAGGGTACGAGCAGTACTCC. It translates to CASSLGTSGGYEQYS.

This clonotype has a handful of counts. This chain joins TRBV7-2 and TRBJ2-3, with 9 bases fitting TRBD2. The CDR3 contains 18 residues. CDR1 is SGHTA and CDR2 is FQGNSA in the germline V gene. V gave up 2 bases and J gave up 4 bases; unmatched junction bases: 13. CDR3 DNA: TGTGCCAGCAGCTTAAGGCCGCGGGGGGGACTAGAATCAGATACGCAGTATTTT. Translating gives CASSLRPRGGLESDTQYF. The complete variable domain, with remaining parts taken from reference TRBV7-2 and TRBJ2-3, reads GAGVSQSPSNKVTEKGKDVELRCDPISGHTALYWYRQSLGQGLEFLIYFQGNSAPDKSGLPSDRFSAERTGGSVSTLTIQRTQQEDSAVYLCASSLRPRGGLESDTQYFGPGTRLTVL.

Turning to this clonotype: A read error may be the cause here, since a much bigger clone is one base away. The chain carries TRBV7-8 and TRBJ2-1; D might be TRBD2 (6 bases). CDR3 length: 16 amino acids. Germline CDR1 reads SGHVS; CDR2 reads FQNEAQ. The CDR3 here is CVSSLALSQAGIEQFF. CDR3 sequence (DNA): TGTGTCAGCAGCTTAGCGCTTTCCCAAGCGGGTATTGAGCAGTTCTTC.

About this clonotype itself: Given a much more abundant clone one base away, this may be a read error. The rearrangement uses TRBV9 and TRBJ1-2; TRBD1 might be the D (6 bases). CDR1 is SGDLS, CDR2 YYNGEE, per germline. V was clipped by 4 bases and J by 1 base, with 17 bases between them. The CDR3 has 16 amino acids. The CDR3 loop reads CASSLGRQGNNYGYTF. The CDR3 bases are TGTGCCAGCAGCCTTGGGAGGCAGGGGAATAACTATGGCTACACCTTC.

This clonotype was picked up a small number of times. The genes are TRBV27 and TRBJ2-2, with D tentatively TRBD1 (6 bases). CDR3 size: 15 residues. From germline, CDR1 is MNHEY and CDR2 SMNVEV (reference sequence). With 0 bases removed from V and 7 bases from J, the gap between germline ends came to 12 bases. The chain's CDR3 is CASSLSRQGHGELFF. CDR3 bases: TGTGCCAGCAGTTTATCGCGGCAGGGGCACGGGGAGCTGTTTTTT.